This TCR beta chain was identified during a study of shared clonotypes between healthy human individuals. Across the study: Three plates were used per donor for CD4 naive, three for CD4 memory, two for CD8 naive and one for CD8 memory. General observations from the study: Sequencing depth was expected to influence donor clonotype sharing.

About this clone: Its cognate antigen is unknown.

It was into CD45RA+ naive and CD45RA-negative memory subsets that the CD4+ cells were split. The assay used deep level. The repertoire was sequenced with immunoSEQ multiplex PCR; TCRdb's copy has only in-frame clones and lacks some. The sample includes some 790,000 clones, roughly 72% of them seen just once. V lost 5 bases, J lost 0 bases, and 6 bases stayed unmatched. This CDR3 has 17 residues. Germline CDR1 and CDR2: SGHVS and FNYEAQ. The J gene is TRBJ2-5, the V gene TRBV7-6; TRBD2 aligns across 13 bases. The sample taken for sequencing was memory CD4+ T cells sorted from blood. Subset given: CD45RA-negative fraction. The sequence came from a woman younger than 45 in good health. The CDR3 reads CASSRGLAGPYQETQYF. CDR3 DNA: TGTGCCAGCAGCCGGGGACTAGCGGGGCCGTACCAAGAGACCCAGTACTTC. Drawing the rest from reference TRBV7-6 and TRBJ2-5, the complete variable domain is GAGVSQSPRYKVTKRGQDVALRCDPISGHVSLYWYRQALGQGPEFLTYFNYEAQQDKSGLPNDRFSAERPEGSISTLTIQRTEQRDSAMYRCASSRGLAGPYQETQYFGPGTRLLVL.